The 8 T cell receptor beta chains below come from one sample, sequenced in a study of CD8 T cells in ankylosing spondylitis. For these receptors, no antigen is known. Study results and caveats: Typical of ankylosing spondylitis blood, it appeared, was a TCR beta motif of under 10 highly homologous variants.

Via MiXCR, TCRdb re-called the 5' RACE reads, giving one row per CDR3 protein. The table lists some 85,000 distinct CDR3 sequences, roughly 9% of them singletons. Sequenced input: blood, either unsorted or a sorted T cell fraction (not recorded which). The receptors originated from a male donor with ankylosing spondylitis.

The chain joins TRBV14 to TRBJ2-7, with 7 bases lining up with TRBD2. Germline trimming cut 2 bases from V and 1 base from J; bases unmatched to any gene: 5. The CDR3 consists of 15 residues. Germline V gives CDR1 SGHDN, CDR2 FVKESK. The CDR3: CASSQLGLGSYEQYF. CDR3 coding DNA: TGTGCCAGCAGCCAACTTGGACTAGGGTCCTACGAGCAGTACTTC.

This clonotype was found many times. The chain joins TRBV6-1 to TRBJ1-5; D is perhaps TRBD1 (5 bases). In germline, CDR1 is MNHNS, CDR2 SASEGT. The CDR3 loop spans 15 amino acids. The V end lost 4 bases, the J end lost 1 base, and 11 bases lay between the germline ends. Written as DNA, the CDR3 is TGTGCCAGCAGTGCCCGGGGGGAGAGCAATCAGCCCCAGCATTTT. It specifies CASSARGESNQPQHF.

This clonotype was counted between two and nine times. The rearrangement joins TRBV5-4 to TRBJ2-3, with D maybe TRBD2 (5 bases). The CDR3 covers 14 residues. The germline gives CDR1 SGHNT, CDR2 YYREEE (reference sequence). V was clipped by 1 base and J by 5 bases, with 11 bases between them. The DNA for the CDR3 is TGTGCCAGCAGCTTGAGACCGGAGGTAGATACGCAGTATTTT. Residues: CASSLRPEVDTQYF.

This clonotype was found many times. V gene TRBV5-1 combines with J gene TRBJ2-3, with TRBD2 identical over 8 bases. The CDR3 consists of 16 residues. Germline V gene lookup returns CDR1 SGHRS and CDR2 YFSETQ. Germline trimming cut 2 bases from V and 4 bases from J; bases unmatched to any gene: 9. The DNA for the CDR3 is TGCGCCAGCAGCTTCACTAGCGGAGAGAGGGCAGATACGCAGTATTTT. Translation gives CASSFTSGERADTQYF.

The CDR3, as DNA: TGTGCCAGCAGACTAGGGGGGACCGAGCAGTTCTTC. Protein product: CASRLGGTEQFF. The V gene is TRBV7-9, the J gene TRBJ2-1; D possibly matches TRBD1 or TRBD2 (6 bases each). The CDR3 spans 12 residues. The germline gives CDR1 SEHNR, CDR2 FQNEAQ (reference sequence). Trimming cost V 6 bases and J 10 bases, with 13 bases left between them.

This clonotype was counted ten times or more. The DNA of the CDR3 is TGTGCCAGCAGCTTGGCTAGCGGGACGAACACCGGGGAGCTGTTTTTT. This gives the protein CASSLASGTNTGELFF. The chain couples TRBV5-5 to TRBJ2-2, with 9 bases identical to TRBD2. CDR3 length: 16 residues. The V and J ends lost 0 bases and 0 bases, in that order; junction bases with no gene match: 0. Germline CDR1 SGHKS, CDR2 YYEKEE (reference sequence).

V usage is TRBV3-1 and J usage is TRBJ2-7; the D is unclear. CDR3 length: 14 residues. V gave up 4 bases and J gave up 2 bases, with 12 bases separating them. Germline loops: CDR1 LGHDT, CDR2 YNNKEL (reference sequence). CDR3 sequence (DNA): TGTGCCAGCAGCCGAGCGTTCCGGACCTACGAGCAGTACTTC. Encoded protein: CASSRAFRTYEQYF.

The chain employs TRBV6-5 and TRBJ2-6; D ambiguous. Germline V gene lookup returns CDR1 MNHEY and CDR2 SVGAGI. The CDR3 runs 15 residues. V was clipped by 2 bases and J by 2 bases, with 7 bases between them. The CDR3 here is CASSYEETGANVLTF. The CDR3 DNA is TGTGCCAGCAGTTACGAGGAGACTGGGGCCAACGTCCTGACTTTC.